The T cell receptor (beta chain) described here comes from a study of CD8 T cells in ankylosing spondylitis. V lost 6 bases to trimming and J lost 6 bases; unmatched junction nucleotides: 8. The CDR3 spans 14 residues. TCRdb re-called the 5' RACE reads with MiXCR, one entry per CDR3 protein. The repertoire holds about 360,000 distinct CDR3 sequences, with around 15% as singletons. Sequenced input: blood, either unsorted or a sorted T cell fraction (not recorded which). The receptor's source is a male donor with ankylosing spondylitis or in good health (not recorded which). This chain joins TRBV12-3 or TRBV12-4 and TRBJ2-7; 10 bases agree with TRBD1. In nucleotides, the CDR3 is TGTGCCAGCAGGAGAGGGACAGGGGAACGCGAGCAGTACTTC. This translates into CASRRGTGEREQYF.